Following are 15 T cell receptor beta chains from one sample sequenced in a study of cytomegalovirus exposure and HLA in healthy donors. The PCR made use of 60 Vbeta and 13 Jbeta primers. The assay was immunoSEQ multiplex PCR, and TCRdb's table has in-frame clones only and misses some. Altogether about 200,000 clones are present, approximately 85% being singletons, with the ten largest covering roughly 6%. The sequencing sample was made of PBMCs. The receptors shown here come from a woman aged 50 to 65 in good health and CMV-seropositive.

A remark on this clone: One end of the junction varies from germline; a read error may be responsible. The gene calls are TRBV7-9 and TRBJ2-5; 11 bases agree with TRBD2. The CDR3 sequence is 18 residues long. CDR1 is SEHNR, CDR2 FQNEAQ, per germline (reference sequence). The CDR3 DNA reads TGTTCCAGCAGTACGACTAGCGGGGCAGGCCCCCCCCAAGAGACCCAGTACTTC. It encodes CSSSTTSGAGPPQETQYF. Full variable domain (rest looked up from reference TRBV7-9 and TRBJ2-5): DTGVSQNPRHKITKRGQNVTFRCDPISEHNRLYWYRQTLGQGPEFLTYFQNEAQLEKSRLLSDRFSAERPKGSFSTLEIQRTEQGDSAMYLCSSSTTSGAGPPQETQYFGPGTRLLVL.

The chain uses TRBV2 and TRBJ1-4; D is possibly TRBD1 (5 bases). Trimming shortened V by 7 bases and J by 4 bases, and 13 bases separated the two germline ends. The CDR3 has 14 residues. Looked up from germline, CDR1 is SNHLY and CDR2 is FYNNEI. The CDR3: CASIAGLSNEKLFF. DNA for the CDR3: TGTGCCAGCATTGCGGGGCTAAGTAATGAAAAACTGTTTTTT. Variable domain in full (rest from reference TRBV2 and TRBJ1-4): EPEVTQTPSHQVTQMGQEVILRCVPISNHLYFYWYRQILGQKVEFLVSFYNNEISEKSEIFDDQFSVERPDGSNFTLKIRSTKLEDSAMYFCASIAGLSNEKLFFGSGTQLSVL.

The chain employs TRBV4-3 and TRBJ2-1; 9 bases align to TRBD2. The germline gives CDR1 LGHNA, CDR2 YSLEER. V shed 3 bases, J shed 7 bases, and the junction held 10 bases outside the gene matches. This CDR3 has 16 amino acids. The CDR3 nucleotides are TGCGCCAGCAGCCAGGTACATTCGCGGGGGGGTAATGAGCAGTTCTTC. It specifies CASSQVHSRGGNEQFF.

The chain employs TRBV7-6 and TRBJ2-1, with 10 bases lining up with TRBD2. V lost 2 bases, J lost 7 bases, and 11 bases stayed unmatched. Germline lookup yields CDR1 SGHVS and CDR2 FNYEAQ. CDR3 size: 17 residues. CDR3 DNA: TGTGCCAGCAGCTTACCCGGACTAGCGGCGTCGCGTAATGAGCAGTTCTTC. Residues: CASSLPGLAASRNEQFF. Full variable domain (outside the CDR3, taken from reference TRBV7-6 and TRBJ2-1): GAGVSQSPRYKVTKRGQDVALRCDPISGHVSLYWYRQALGQGPEFLTYFNYEAQQDKSGLPNDRFSAERPEGSISTLTIQRTEQRDSAMYRCASSLPGLAASRNEQFFGPGTRLTVL.

The V and J genes are TRBV20-1 and TRBJ2-5, with a weak D call TRBD1 (5 bases). V was shortened by 0 bases and J by 9 bases, with 8 bases between the two germline ends. The CDR3 contains 11 residues. Germline loops: CDR1 DFQATT, CDR2 SNEGSKA (reference sequence). The CDR3 coding sequence is TGCAGTGCTAGAGAGGGGCTGGCCCAGTACTTC. Protein: CSAREGLAQYF.

A remark on this clone: One end of the junction varies from germline; a read error may be responsible. The chain combines TRBV7-9 with TRBJ2-6, with D maybe TRBD1 (5 bases). This CDR3 region has 18 residues. From germline, CDR1 is SEHNR and CDR2 FQNEAQ (reference sequence). Written as DNA, the CDR3 is TGTGCCAGCAGCTTAAGGGGCCTTCTTGGTTCTGGGGCCAACGGCCTGACTTTC. Protein: CASSLRGLLGSGANGLTF.

The chain is built from TRBV6-5 and TRBJ1-3, with D unclear. CDR3 length: 14 amino acids. V lost 5 bases, J lost 4 bases, and 12 bases lay in between. Germline loops: CDR1 MNHEY, CDR2 SVGAGI. CDR3 sequence (DNA): TGTGCCAGCAGTCGCGGATTTTCCGGAAACACCATATATTTT. It specifies CASSRGFSGNTIYF.

The V gene is TRBV19, the J gene TRBJ2-2, with TRBD1 identical over 11 bases. Germline CDR1 is LNHDA and CDR2 is SQIVND (reference sequence). Losses at the gene ends were 7 bases for V and 5 bases for J; bases not matched to a gene: 12. The CDR3 has 17 residues. The CDR3 DNA reads TGTGCCAGTAAGAGGAGGACAGGGGGCGCAGATACCGGGGAGCTGTTTTTT. This codes for CASKRRTGGADTGELFF.

V usage is TRBV2 and J usage is TRBJ1-4; weak D call: TRBD1 (6 bases). Germline loops: CDR1 SNHLY, CDR2 FYNNEI. Trimming removed 2 bases from V and 7 bases from J, with 11 bases in between. The CDR3 runs 14 residues. The CDR3 nucleotides are TGTGCCAGCAGTGAACCACAGGGAAGTGAAAAACTGTTTTTT. Encoded protein: CASSEPQGSEKLFF.

This sequence joins TRBV7-9 and TRBJ2-3; 7 positions match TRBD1. J gave up 6 bases and V 3 bases, and 3 bases lay outside the gene matches. This CDR3 spans 13 amino acids. Looked up from germline, CDR1 is SEHNR and CDR2 is FQNEAQ (reference sequence). CDR3 protein: CASSLTGSDTQYF. The CDR3 region has the DNA TGTGCCAGCAGCTTGACAGGGTCTGATACGCAGTATTTT.

The rearrangement uses TRBV7-9 and TRBJ1-6; D is perhaps TRBD1 (6 bases). The CDR3 extends over 13 amino acids. With 5 bases removed from V and 7 bases from J, the gap between germline ends came to 9 bases. The germline CDR1 and CDR2 sequences are SEHNR and FQNEAQ (reference sequence). This CDR3 is CASSQGLNSPLHF. The CDR3 DNA follows: TGTGCCAGCAGCCAGGGGCTGAATTCACCCCTCCACTTT.

The chain carries TRBV10-2 and TRBJ1-1, with 7 bases fitting TRBD1. V shed 6 bases and J 4 bases; nucleotides not matched to a gene: 5. From germline, CDR1 is WSHSY and CDR2 SAAADI. CDR3 size: 13 residues. CDR3 bases: TGCGCCAGCAGCCTAGGACAGGCCACTGAAGCTTTCTTT. Translated: CASSLGQATEAFF.

This clone was seen a single time. The chain employs TRBV6-5 and TRBJ1-2; weak D call: TRBD1 (5 bases). Trimming took off 2 bases at V and 3 bases at J, with 10 bases between the two ends. Germline V gene sequence: CDR1 MNHEY, CDR2 SVGAGI. The CDR3 loop spans 14 amino acids. CDR3 coding DNA: TGTGCCAGCAGTTACGGGGCAGATGACTATGGCTACACCTTC. It is translated as CASSYGADDYGYTF.

The gene calls are TRBV4-2 and TRBJ2-1; possible D gene TRBD2, 5 bases. CDR3 length: 17 amino acids. Between the trimmed V and J ends, which lost 0 bases and 3 bases, there was a span of 15 bases. Germline assignment: CDR1 LGHNA and CDR2 YNFKEQ. CDR3 in DNA: TGTGCCAGCAGCCAAGAGGCTAGCACAACCCTCTACAATGAGCAGTTCTTC. This gives the protein CASSQEASTTLYNEQFF.

V is TRBV10-3 and J is TRBJ2-1; D perhaps matches TRBD2 (6 bases). CDR3 length equals 17 residues. V was trimmed by 0 bases and J by 6 bases, leaving 18 bases between them. CDR1 and CDR2 (germline): ENHRY, SYGVKD. The CDR3 DNA reads as TGTGCCATCAGTGAGTCGGAGGGCAGGGTATCTAGCAATGAGCAGTTCTTC. Residues: CAISESEGRVSSNEQFF.